The next 9 T cell receptor beta chains were all read from a single sample in a study of T cell repertoires in cytomegalovirus infection. MiXCR was run by TCRdb on the reads, yielding one entry per CDR3 protein. The data contain about 900,000 distinct CDR3 sequences, roughly 30% of them seen just once; the ten biggest clones take up about an eighth. No antigen has been assigned to these receptors. The specimen comprised cultured CD8+ T cells from PBMCs, sampled from culture after CMV antigen stimulation. The receptors were sampled from a human donor in good health (CMV status not recorded). Some clones in this sample may be carry-over from other donors' samples.

There are a few counts of this clonotype. Here the CDR3 DNA reads TGTGCCAGTAGTATTGCAGACCTTTTCTACGAGCAGTACTTC. This sequence encodes CASSIADLFYEQYF. This chain links TRBV19 with TRBJ2-7; D call uncertain. The ends were cut back, 3 bases at V and 3 bases at J, with 12 bases in the middle. Germline V lookup: CDR1 LNHDA, CDR2 SQIVND (reference sequence). The CDR3 covers 14 residues.

V gene TRBV10-3 combines with J gene TRBJ2-1; possible D gene TRBD1, 8 bases. Germline CDR1 is ENHRY and CDR2 is SYGVKD. The germline V and J ends were trimmed by 0 bases and 7 bases, with 13 bases remaining between them. This CDR3 is 15 amino acids long. CDR3 sequence reads: CAISESSQGGNEQFF. The CDR3 region has the DNA TGTGCCATCAGTGAGTCTTCACAGGGGGGGAATGAGCAGTTCTTC.

The chain combines TRBV6-1 with TRBJ2-7; TRBD2 is a possible D gene (6 bases). The CDR3 runs 13 residues. The germline V gene has CDR1 MNHNS and CDR2 SASEGT. Trimming cost V 6 bases and J 2 bases, with 11 bases left between them. CDR3: CASRHGGTYEQYV. In DNA, the CDR3 is TGTGCCAGCAGACACGGGGGAACCTACGAGCAGTACGTC.

The V gene is TRBV3-1, the J gene TRBJ1-1, with D perhaps matching TRBD1 (5 bases). This CDR3 contains 15 residues. CDR1 LGHDT and CDR2 YNNKEL come from the germline V gene (reference sequence). V was trimmed by 3 bases and J by 1 base, leaving 12 bases between them. Here the CDR3 reads CASSHLTGGNTEAFF. CDR3 DNA: TGTGCCAGCAGCCATCTCACGGGGGGGAACACTGAAGCTTTCTTT.

V is TRBV27 and J is TRBJ1-2; unclear D gene. Per germline, CDR1 MNHEY and CDR2 SMNVEV (reference sequence). The CDR3 runs to 13 residues. V was clipped by 7 bases and J by 8 bases, with 17 bases between them. As DNA, the CDR3 is TGTGCCAGCACCTCCCGAGGATCGGAAGGCTACACCTTC. It translates to CASTSRGSEGYTF.

This rearrangement joins TRBV19 to TRBJ1-1; TRBD1 is a possible D gene (5 bases). The V end was cut by 7 bases, the J end by 5 bases, with 17 bases between. The CDR3 is made up of 14 amino acids. Germline V gene lookup returns CDR1 LNHDA and CDR2 SQIVND (reference sequence). The CDR3 reads CASTNQGPGTEAFF. The CDR3 DNA is TGTGCCAGTACCAATCAGGGACCGGGAACTGAAGCTTTCTTT.

This CDR3 is CASSSARGPPGNTIYF. The CDR3 DNA is TGTGCCAGCAGCTCCGCGAGGGGCCCGCCTGGAAACACCATATATTTT. The chain couples TRBV7-9 to TRBJ1-3; perhaps TRBD1 as D (5 bases). Germline values: CDR1 SEHNR, CDR2 FQNEAQ (reference sequence). V lost 4 bases and J 2 bases, leaving 15 bases between the germline ends. The CDR3 is 16 residues long.

The rearrangement joins TRBV4-1 to TRBJ2-5; no reliable D call. CDR1 is MGHRA, CDR2 YSYEKL, per germline. The CDR3 contains 16 residues. With 0 bases removed from V and 5 bases from J, the gap between germline ends came to 16 bases. The CDR3 region is CASSQEGSAPRETQYF. CDR3 nucleotides: TGCGCCAGCAGCCAAGAAGGAAGCGCCCCTAGGGAGACCCAGTACTTC.

The genes are TRBV11-2 and TRBJ1-3; TRBD1 is a possible D gene (5 bases). From germline, CDR1 is SGHAT and CDR2 FQNNGV. The CDR3 runs to 17 residues. Trimming took 6 bases from V and 0 from J, leaving 18 bases between them. This CDR3 reads CASSKWRGSSSGNTIYF. As DNA, the CDR3 is TGTGCCAGCAGTAAATGGAGGGGTAGCAGCTCTGGAAACACCATATATTTT. The whole variable domain, remainder taken from reference TRBV11-2 and TRBJ1-3, is EAGVAQSPRYKIIEKRQSVAFWCNPISGHATLYWYQQILGQGPKLLIQFQNNGVVDDSQLPKDRFSAERLKGVDSTLKIQPAKLEDSAVYLCASSKWRGSSSGNTIYFGEGSWLTVV.